The clone carrying this TCR beta chain appeared many times. This sample is part of a study of tumor-infiltrating lymphocytes in oesophageal squamous cell carcinoma. TCRdb fed the PCR reads into MiXCR, producing one record per CDR3 protein. The sample carries 15,000 to 25,000 distinct CDR3 sequences, more than 40% recorded once. Germline CDR1 and CDR2: MNHNS and SASEGT. Trimming removed 6 bases at V and 3 bases at J, with 14 bases between. The CDR3 length is 14 residues. This sequence originates from a male donor with esophageal squamous cell carcinoma. J is TRBJ1-2 and V is TRBV6-1; a possible D gene is TRBD1 (5 bases). Sequencing was performed on normal esophageal tissue next to the tumor. The CDR3 protein is CASSRDRDYYGYTF. DNA of the CDR3: TGTGCCAGCAGCCGGGACCGCGATTACTATGGCTACACCTTC.